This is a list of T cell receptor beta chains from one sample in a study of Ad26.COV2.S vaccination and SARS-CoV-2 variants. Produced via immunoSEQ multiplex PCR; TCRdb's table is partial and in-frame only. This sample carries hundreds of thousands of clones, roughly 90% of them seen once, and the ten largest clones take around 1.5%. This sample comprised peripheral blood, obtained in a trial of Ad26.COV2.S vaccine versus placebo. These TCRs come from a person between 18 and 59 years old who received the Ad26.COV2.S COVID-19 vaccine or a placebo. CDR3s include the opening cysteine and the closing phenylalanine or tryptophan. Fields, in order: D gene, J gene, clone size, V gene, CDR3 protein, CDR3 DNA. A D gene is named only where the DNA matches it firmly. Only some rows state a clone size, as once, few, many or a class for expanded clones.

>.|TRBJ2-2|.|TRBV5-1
CASSLDRANTGELFF
TGCGCCAGCAGCTTGGACAGGGCGAACACCGGGGAGCTGTTTTTT
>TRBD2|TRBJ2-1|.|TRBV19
CASSVSSGSRYEQFF
TGTGCCAGTAGTGTCTCTAGCGGGAGTAGATATGAGCAGTTCTTC
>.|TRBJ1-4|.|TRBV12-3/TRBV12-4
CASSLWGGKLFF
TGTGCCAGCAGTTTATGGGGAGGAAAACTGTTTTTT
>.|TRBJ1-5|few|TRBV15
CATSRDLGSNQPQHF
TGTGCCACCAGCAGAGATCTGGGCAGTAATCAGCCCCAGCATTTT
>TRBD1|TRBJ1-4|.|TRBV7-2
CASRGGQGASEKLFF
TGTGCCAGCAGGGGGGGACAGGGGGCGAGTGAAAAACTGTTTTTT
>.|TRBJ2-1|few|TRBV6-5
CASSSGTTSYNEQFF
TGTGCCAGCAGTTCGGGGACCACTTCCTACAATGAGCAGTTCTTC
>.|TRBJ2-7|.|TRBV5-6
CASSSDSYEQYF
TGTGCCAGCAGCTCCGACAGCTACGAGCAGTACTTC
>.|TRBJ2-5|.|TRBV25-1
CARTGFQETQYF
TGTGCCAGGACGGGGTTTCAAGAGACCCAGTACTTC
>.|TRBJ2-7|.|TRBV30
CAWRTLRGSYEQYF
TGTGCCTGGAGGACGTTGAGGGGGTCCTACGAGCAGTACTTC
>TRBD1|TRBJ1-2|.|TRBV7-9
CASRQTGNYGYTF
TGTGCCAGCAGACAGACAGGGAACTATGGCTACACCTTC
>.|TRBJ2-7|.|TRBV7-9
CASSFDIPYEQYF
TGTGCCAGCAGCTTCGACATCCCCTACGAGCAGTACTTC
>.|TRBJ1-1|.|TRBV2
CASSEAEPSSTEAFF
TGTGCCAGCAGTGAAGCCGAACCGAGTTCCACTGAAGCTTTCTTT
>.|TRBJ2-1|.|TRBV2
CASSEGEINEQFF
TGTGCCAGCAGTGAAGGGGAGATCAATGAGCAGTTCTTC
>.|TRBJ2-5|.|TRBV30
CAWSALETQYF
TGTGCCTGGAGTGCCTTAGAGACCCAGTACTTC
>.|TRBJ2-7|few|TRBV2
CASRQGVPYEQYF
TGTGCCAGCAGGCAGGGAGTACCCTACGAGCAGTACTTC
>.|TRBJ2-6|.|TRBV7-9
CASSLAGFSGANVLTF
TGTGCCAGCAGCTTAGCTGGTTTCTCTGGGGCCAACGTCCTGACTTTC
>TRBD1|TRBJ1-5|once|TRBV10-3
CAISEPGQGGQPQHF
TGTGCCATCAGTGAGCCCGGACAGGGGGGGCAGCCCCAGCATTTT
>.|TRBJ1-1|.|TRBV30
CAWSDIPVNTEAFF
TGTGCCTGGAGTGATATACCCGTGAACACTGAAGCTTTCTTT
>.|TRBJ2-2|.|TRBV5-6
CASSLGTGTFNTGELFF
TGTGCCAGCAGCTTGGGCACCGGGACATTTAACACCGGGGAGCTGTTTTTT
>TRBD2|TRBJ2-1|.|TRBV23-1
CASSHGGRDYNEQFF
TGCGCCAGCAGTCATGGCGGGAGGGACTACAATGAGCAGTTCTTC
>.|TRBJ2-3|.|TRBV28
CASSFRGRGTDTQYF
TGTGCCAGCAGTTTCAGGGGACGCGGCACAGATACGCAGTATTTT
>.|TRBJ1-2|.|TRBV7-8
CASSFWGGYGYTF
TGTGCCAGCAGCTTTTGGGGAGGCTATGGCTACACCTTC